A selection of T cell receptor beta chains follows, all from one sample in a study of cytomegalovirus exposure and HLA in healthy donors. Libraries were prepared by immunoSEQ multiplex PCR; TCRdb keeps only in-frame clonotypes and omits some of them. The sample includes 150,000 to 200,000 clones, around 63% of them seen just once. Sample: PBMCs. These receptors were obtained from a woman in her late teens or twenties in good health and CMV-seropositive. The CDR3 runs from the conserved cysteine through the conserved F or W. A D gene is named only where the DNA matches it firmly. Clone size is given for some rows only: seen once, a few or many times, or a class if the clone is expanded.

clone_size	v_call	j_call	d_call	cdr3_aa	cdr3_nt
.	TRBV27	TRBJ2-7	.	CASSSGFGEQYF	TGTGCCAGCAGTTCAGGGTTCGGCGAGCAGTACTTC
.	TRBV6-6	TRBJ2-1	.	CASRPPGDTSYNEQFF	TGTGCCAGCAGGCCCCCAGGGGACACATCCTACAATGAGCAGTTCTTC
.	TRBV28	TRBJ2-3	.	CASSLTSLPSTDTQYF	TGTGCCAGCAGTTTAACGAGTTTACCTAGCACAGATACGCAGTATTTT
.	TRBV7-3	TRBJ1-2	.	CASSFGQSYGYTF	TGTGCCAGCAGCTTTGGACAGAGCTATGGCTACACCTTC
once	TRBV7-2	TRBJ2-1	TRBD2	CASSLALAGTLAGELGNEQFF	TGTGCCAGCAGCTTAGCTCTCGCGGGGACCCTAGCGGGAGAGCTGGGCAATGAGCAGTTCTTC
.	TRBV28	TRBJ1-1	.	CASSLPLGQFEAFF	TGTGCCAGCAGTCTCCCTTTAGGACAGTTTGAAGCTTTCTTT
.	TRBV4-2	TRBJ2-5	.	CASSQEASKETQYF	TGTGCCAGCAGCCAAGAAGCTAGCAAGGAGACCCAGTACTTC
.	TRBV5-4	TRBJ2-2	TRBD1	CASNVDRGWTGELLF	TGTGCCAGCAACGTCGACAGGGGGTGGACCGGGGAGCTGCTTTTT
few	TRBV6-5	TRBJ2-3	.	CASSPGTDTQYF	TGTGCCAGCAGCCCGGGCACAGATACGCAGTATTTT
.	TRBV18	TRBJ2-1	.	CASSLDFGNNEQFF	TGTGCCAGCTCACTGGACTTCGGAAACAATGAGCAGTTCTTC
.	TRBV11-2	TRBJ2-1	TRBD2	CASSSRLAGDEYNEQFF	TGTGCCAGCAGCTCCCGACTAGCGGGAGACGAATACAATGAGCAGTTCTTC
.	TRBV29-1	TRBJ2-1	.	CSVVGTSHLNNEQFF	TGCAGCGTTGTGGGAACTAGCCACTTAAACAATGAGCAGTTCTTC
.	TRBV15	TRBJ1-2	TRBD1	CATSTGTGYFSGYTF	TGTGCCACCAGCACCGGGACAGGATATTTTTCTGGCTACACCTTC
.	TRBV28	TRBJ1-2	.	CASSWARGGYTF	TGTGCCAGCAGTTGGGCCAGGGGAGGCTACACCTTC
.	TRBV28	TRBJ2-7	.	CASSRGQPRYEQYF	TGTGCCAGCAGTCGCGGACAGCCTCGGTACGAGCAGTACTTC
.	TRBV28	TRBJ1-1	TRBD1	CATKGVGGAGTEAFF	TGTGCCACGAAGGGGGTAGGGGGCGCGGGAACTGAAGCTTTCTTT
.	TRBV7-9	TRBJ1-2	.	CASSLVPQGNYGYTF	TGTGCCAGCAGCTTAGTCCCCCAGGGAAACTATGGCTACACCTTC
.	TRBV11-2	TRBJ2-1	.	CASSFGTYNEQFF	TGTGCCAGCAGCTTCGGGACCTACAATGAGCAGTTCTTC
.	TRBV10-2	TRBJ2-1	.	CASSDMSYEQFF	TGCGCCAGCAGTGATATGTCCTATGAGCAGTTCTTC
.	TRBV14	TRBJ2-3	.	CASSQGLSRSTDTQYF	TGTGCCAGCAGCCAAGGGTTGAGTAGAAGCACAGATACGCAGTATTTT
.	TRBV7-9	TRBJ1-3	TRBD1	CASSPGGQGTLSGNTIYF	TGTGCCAGCAGCCCAGGGGGACAGGGGACACTCTCTGGAAACACCATATATTTT
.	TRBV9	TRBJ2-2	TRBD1	CASSVATRDREINTGELFF	TGTGCCAGCAGCGTAGCTACGAGGGACAGGGAAATTAACACCGGGGAGCTGTTTTTT
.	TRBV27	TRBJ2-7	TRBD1	CASSFQRDRGYEQYF	TGTGCCAGCAGTTTCCAACGGGACAGGGGCTACGAGCAGTACTTC
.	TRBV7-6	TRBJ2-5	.	CASSLGVTQETQYF	TGTGCCAGCAGCTTAGGGGTGACTCAAGAGACCCAGTACTTC
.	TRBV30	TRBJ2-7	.	CAWSQGKKQYF	TGTGCCTGGAGCCAGGGAAAAAAGCAGTACTTC
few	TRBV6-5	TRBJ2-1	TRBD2	CASSQSGRIYNEQFF	TGTGCCAGCAGTCAAAGCGGGAGGATCTACAATGAGCAGTTCTTC
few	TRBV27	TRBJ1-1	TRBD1	CASSATGRNTEAFF	TGTGCCAGCAGTGCGACAGGGAGGAACACTGAAGCTTTCTTT
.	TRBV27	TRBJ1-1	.	CASSLMATGEAFF	TGTGCCAGCAGTTTAATGGCGACAGGCGAAGCTTTCTTT
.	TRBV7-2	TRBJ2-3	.	CASSLGTSTDTQYF	TGTGCCAGCAGCTTAGGGACTAGCACAGATACGCAGTATTTT
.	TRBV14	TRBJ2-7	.	CASSQAGNSYEQYF	TGTGCCAGCAGCCAAGCGGGGAACTCCTACGAGCAGTACTTC
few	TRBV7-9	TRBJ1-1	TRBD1	CASSPRTGALLQTTFF	TGTGCCAGCAGCCCTCGGACAGGGGCCCTCCTGCAGACGACTTTCTTT
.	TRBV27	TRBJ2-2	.	CASQGYGNTGELFF	TGTGCCAGCCAGGGTTATGGGAACACCGGGGAGCTGTTTTTT
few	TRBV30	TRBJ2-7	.	CAWGRGAYEQYF	TGTGCCTGGGGGCGCGGGGCGTACGAGCAGTACTTC
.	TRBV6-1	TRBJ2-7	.	CASGNTGFSQYEQYF	TGTGCCAGCGGAAACACAGGTTTCAGTCAATACGAGCAGTACTTC
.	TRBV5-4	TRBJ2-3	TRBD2	CASSLSRGGTDTQYF	TGTGCCAGCAGCTTATCACGGGGGGGCACAGATACGCAGTATTTT
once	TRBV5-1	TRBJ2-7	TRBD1	CASSWGTGTGVSYEQYF	TGCGCCAGCAGCTGGGGTACCGGGACAGGGGTCTCCTACGAGCAGTACTTC
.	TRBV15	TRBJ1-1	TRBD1	CATNRMSQGRTEAFF	TGTGCCACCAACCGTATGTCACAGGGGCGGACTGAAGCTTTCTTT